A single sample gave rise to the 18 T cell receptor beta chains below, sequenced in a study of blood T cell repertoires in COVID-19. Profiling relied on immunoSEQ multiplex PCR, and the TCRdb table lists in-frame clones only, not all of them. Counted here are fewer than 250,000 clones, about 82% occurring once; the ten biggest clones make up 5.5% to 7.5%. What was sequenced was peripheral blood. Receptors were obtained from a woman aged 60 to 75 with active or convalescent COVID-19.

The V gene is TRBV3-1 (or the pseudogene TRBV3-2), the J gene TRBJ2-7; D uncertain. In germline, CDR1 is LGHDT, CDR2 YNNKEL (reference sequence). V gave up 2 bases and J gave up 0 bases, with 11 bases separating them. The length of the CDR3 is 15 residues. The chain's CDR3 is CASSQLPASSYEQYF. The DNA of the CDR3 is TGTGCCAGCAGCCAACTGCCAGCGAGCTCCTACGAGCAGTACTTC.

This CDR3 reads CASSLYRQGPGGETQYF. The CDR3 nucleotides read TGTGCCAGCAGCTTATATCGACAGGGGCCAGGTGGCGAGACCCAGTACTTC. The chain links TRBV7-8 to TRBJ2-5, with 8 nucleotides matching TRBD1. J lost 5 bases, V lost 2 bases, and 13 bases had no gene match. Germline assignment: CDR1 SGHVS and CDR2 FQNEAQ. This CDR3 region has 17 residues.

The CDR3 DNA reads as TGTGCCAGCAGCCAAGGGTCCTACGTAGAGCAGTACTTC. Translation: CASSQGSYVEQYF. The genes are TRBV3-1 (or the pseudogene TRBV3-2) and TRBJ2-7; no firm D call. The CDR3 covers 13 residues. Germline V gene data show CDR1 as LGHDT and CDR2 as YNNKEL (reference sequence). Trimming removed 1 base at V and 7 bases at J, with 11 bases between.

The chain recombines TRBV18 with TRBJ1-5; D is ambiguous. Trimming took 3 bases from V and 0 from J, leaving 6 bases between them. Germline V gives CDR1 KGHSH, CDR2 LQKENI. The CDR3 is 14 amino acids. CDR3 DNA: TGTGCCAGCTCACCCCTTTATAGCAATCAGCCCCAGCATTTT. It encodes CASSPLYSNQPQHF.

V usage is TRBV4-2 and J usage is TRBJ2-2, with 8 bases aligning to TRBD1. The CDR3 totals 16 residues. The V and J ends lost 4 bases and 5 bases, in that order; junction bases with no gene match: 9. Germline V lookup: CDR1 LGHNA, CDR2 YNFKEQ. DNA of the CDR3: TGTGCCAGCAGCCCTACCCAGGGGGCGGGTACCGGGGAGCTGTTTTTT. Its protein product is CASSPTQGAGTGELFF.

The chain joins TRBV25-1 to TRBJ2-5; D is undetermined. CDR3 length: 13 amino acids. Deletions cut 1 base from V and 5 bases from J, with 8 bases between. Germline CDR1 reads MGHDK; CDR2 reads SYGVNS. The CDR3 sequence is CASSELVRETQYF. The CDR3, as DNA: TGTGCCAGCAGTGAATTAGTGCGGGAGACCCAGTACTTC.

This chain joins TRBV5-1 and TRBJ2-7; 7 bases map to TRBD1. V trimming: 3 bases; J trimming: 5 bases; junction bases outside the gene matches: 8. This CDR3 is 14 amino acids long. The germline gives CDR1 SGHRS, CDR2 YFSETQ. CDR3 sequence: CASSSGQAGDEQYV. The CDR3 DNA sequence: TGCGCCAGCAGCTCTGGACAGGCCGGGGACGAGCAGTACGTC.

The chain couples TRBV19 to TRBJ1-2; D is uncertain. CDR1 LNHDA and CDR2 SQIVND come from the germline V gene (reference sequence). V shed 7 bases and J shed 8 bases, with 20 bases lying between them. This CDR3 has 14 amino acids. Here the CDR3 reads CASTPSDGEVGYTF. DNA of the CDR3: TGTGCCAGTACCCCGTCCGACGGGGAAGTGGGCTACACCTTC.

This clone was seen a few times. V and J are TRBV6-4 and TRBJ1-6, with D maybe TRBD1 (5 bases). V gave up 4 bases and J gave up 5 bases, with 15 bases separating them. This CDR3 region has 16 residues. The V gene's germline CDR1 is MRHNA and CDR2 SNTAGT. Here the CDR3 DNA reads TGTGCCAGCAGTGCCCCCGGGGGGACCCATAATTCACCCCTCCACTTT. This gives the protein CASSAPGGTHNSPLHF.

This sequence joins TRBV19 and TRBJ2-2, with 11 bases aligning to TRBD2. CDR1 and CDR2 from the germline V gene are LNHDA and SQIVND (reference sequence). V trimming: 6 bases; J trimming: 0 bases; junction bases outside the gene matches: 3. CDR3 length equals 16 residues. CDR3 in amino acids: CASRLAGGANTGELFF. CDR3 nucleotides: TGTGCCAGTAGGCTAGCGGGAGGAGCGAACACCGGGGAGCTGTTTTTT.

There are a few counts of this clone. The chain joins TRBV7-6 to TRBJ2-5; TRBD1 is a possible D gene (6 bases). Germline V gene sequence: CDR1 SGHVS, CDR2 FNYEAQ. The CDR3 spans 13 residues. The V end was cut by 3 bases, the J end by 5 bases, with 10 bases between. Written as DNA, the CDR3 is TGTGCCAGCAGCTTGTGGCAGGGGGAGACCCAGTACTTC. Residues: CASSLWQGETQYF.

V gene TRBV27 combines with J gene TRBJ1-2; no reliable D call. Germline CDR1 is MNHEY and CDR2 is SMNVEV (reference sequence). V was cut by 5 bases and J by 2 bases, with 12 bases left in between. This CDR3 is 14 amino acids long. This CDR3 reads CASSPTSANYGYTF. The CDR3 DNA reads as TGTGCCAGCAGTCCGACATCGGCGAACTATGGCTACACCTTC.

The rearrangement uses TRBV5-8 and TRBJ1-5; D perhaps matches TRBD1 (5 bases). V was clipped by 0 bases and J by 2 bases, with 15 bases between them. The CDR3 totals 17 residues. The germline CDR1 and CDR2 sequences are SGHTS and YDEGEE. DNA for the CDR3: TGTGCCAGCAGCTTGGACGGGTCTCCGGGGGGCAATCAGCCCCAGCATTTT. This sequence encodes CASSLDGSPGGNQPQHF.

This clone was counted a single time. J is TRBJ1-1 and V is TRBV6-5; the match to TRBD1 covers 10 bases. Germline trimming cut 7 bases from V and 4 bases from J; bases unmatched to any gene: 6. The CDR3 contains 14 residues. CDR1 MNHEY and CDR2 SVGAGI come from the germline V gene. In DNA form, the CDR3 reads TGTGCCAGCATCCGGGACAGGGGCAGCACTGAAGCTTTCTTT. The encoded protein is CASIRDRGSTEAFF.

J is TRBJ2-3 and V is TRBV2; 7 positions agree with TRBD2. This CDR3 has 14 amino acids. V was clipped by 5 bases and J by 0 bases; unmatched bases: 2. Germline V lookup: CDR1 SNHLY, CDR2 FYNNEI. The CDR3 here is CASSKGGSTDTQYF. Written as DNA, the CDR3 is TGTGCCAGCAGTAAGGGAGGGAGCACAGATACGCAGTATTTT. Together with reference TRBV2 and TRBJ2-3, the CDR3 gives the full variable domain: EPEVTQTPSHQVTQMGQEVILRCVPISNHLYFYWYRQILGQKVEFLVSFYNNEISEKSEIFDDQFSVERPDGSNFTLKIRSTKLEDSAMYFCASSKGGSTDTQYFGPGTRLTVL.

The V and J genes are TRBV25-1 and TRBJ1-4, with 8 bases matching TRBD1. CDR1 MGHDK and CDR2 SYGVNS come from the germline V gene. CDR3 length equals 18 residues. With 0 bases clipped from V and 8 bases from J, the junction kept 14 bases outside the gene matches. CDR3 in amino acids: CASSEYRGQTGVVEKLFF. In DNA form, the CDR3 reads TGTGCCAGCAGTGAATATCGCGGTCAGACAGGGGTAGTCGAAAAACTGTTTTTT.

The rearrangement uses TRBV4-1 and TRBJ1-1; 11 bases are shared with TRBD1. The CDR3 spans 17 residues. The V gene's germline CDR1 is MGHRA and CDR2 YSYEKL. V was clipped by 0 bases and J by 3 bases; unmatched bases: 6. CDR3 DNA: TGCGCCAGCAGCCAAGATGGGACAGGGGGATCTGACACTGAAGCTTTCTTT. The encoded protein is CASSQDGTGGSDTEAFF.

J is TRBJ2-3 and V is TRBV7-6; 11 bases fit TRBD2. Losses at the gene ends were 6 bases for V and 5 bases for J; bases not matched to a gene: 1. The germline V gene has CDR1 SGHVS and CDR2 FNYEAQ. This CDR3 spans 13 amino acids. The CDR3 DNA reads as TGTGCCAGCAGACTAGCGGGGGAAGATACGCAGTATTTT. It yields the protein CASRLAGEDTQYF. The whole variable domain, filled in from reference TRBV7-6 and TRBJ2-3, reads GAGVSQSPRYKVTKRGQDVALRCDPISGHVSLYWYRQALGQGPEFLTYFNYEAQQDKSGLPNDRFSAERPEGSISTLTIQRTEQRDSAMYRCASRLAGEDTQYFGPGTRLTVL.